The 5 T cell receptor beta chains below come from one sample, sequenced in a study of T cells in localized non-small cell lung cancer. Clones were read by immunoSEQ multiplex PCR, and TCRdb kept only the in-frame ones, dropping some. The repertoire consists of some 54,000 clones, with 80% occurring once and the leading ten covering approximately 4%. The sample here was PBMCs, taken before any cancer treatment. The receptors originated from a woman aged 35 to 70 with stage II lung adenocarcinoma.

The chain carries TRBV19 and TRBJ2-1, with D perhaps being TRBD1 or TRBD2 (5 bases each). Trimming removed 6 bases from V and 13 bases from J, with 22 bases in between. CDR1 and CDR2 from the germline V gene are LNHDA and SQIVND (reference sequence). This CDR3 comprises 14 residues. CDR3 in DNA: TGTGCCAGTAGCGAACCCCCCGGGACGGGTAAACAGTTCTTC. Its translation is CASSEPPGTGKQFF.

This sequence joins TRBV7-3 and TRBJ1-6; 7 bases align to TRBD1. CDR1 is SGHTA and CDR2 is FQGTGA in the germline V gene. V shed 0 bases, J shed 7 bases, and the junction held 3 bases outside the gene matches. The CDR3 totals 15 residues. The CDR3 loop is CASSLTDRVNSPLHF. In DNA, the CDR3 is TGTGCCAGCAGCTTAACAGACAGGGTGAATTCACCCCTCCACTTT.

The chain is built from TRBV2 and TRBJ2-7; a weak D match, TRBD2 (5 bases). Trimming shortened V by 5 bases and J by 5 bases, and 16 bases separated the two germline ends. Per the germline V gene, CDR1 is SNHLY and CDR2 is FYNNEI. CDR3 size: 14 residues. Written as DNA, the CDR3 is TGTGCCAGCAGTCCGAATCGGGGTTTCCACGAGCAGTACTTC. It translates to CASSPNRGFHEQYF.

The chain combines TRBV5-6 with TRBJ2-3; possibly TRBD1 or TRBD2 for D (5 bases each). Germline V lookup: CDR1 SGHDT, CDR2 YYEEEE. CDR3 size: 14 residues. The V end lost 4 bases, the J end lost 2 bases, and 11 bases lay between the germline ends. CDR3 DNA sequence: TGTGCCAGCAGCGGGGGACGGTACACAGATACGCAGTATTTT. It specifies CASSGGRYTDTQYF.

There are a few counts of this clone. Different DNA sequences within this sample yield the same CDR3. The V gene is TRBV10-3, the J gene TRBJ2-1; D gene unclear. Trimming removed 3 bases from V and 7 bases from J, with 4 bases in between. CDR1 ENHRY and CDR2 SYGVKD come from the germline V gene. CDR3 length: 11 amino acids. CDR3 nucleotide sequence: TGTGCCATCAGTGAACGGAATGAGCAGTTCTTC. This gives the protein CAISERNEQFF.